This entry features one T cell receptor (beta chain) sequence. The antigen remains undetermined. The data belong to a study of sequential checkpoint blockade in melanoma. At the level of the study: Arm A got nivolumab then ipilimumab; arm B the reverse, 1:1. General observations from the study: T-cell fraction and clonality followed PD-L1 and CD8+ counts, not mutational load. Clinical benefit was about 30 times likelier when tumor T-cell fraction and clonality increased.

The CDR3 spans 16 residues. V trimming: 4 bases; J trimming: 4 bases; junction bases outside the gene matches: 4. Germline lookup yields CDR1 LNHDA and CDR2 SQIVND (reference sequence). Sequenced by immunoSEQ multiplex PCR; TCRdb stores in-frame clones only, minus some. The table includes 5,000 to 7,000 clones, 20% to 25% detected once. Noted treatment: randomized to nivolumab then ipilimumab (arm A) or the reverse (arm B). Patients had received no earlier DNA-damaging chemotherapy. This specimen was tumor tissue (inferred from file names), taken from a patient given nivolumab and ipilimumab in sequence. The genes are TRBV19 and TRBJ2-3; TRBD2 matches at 14 bases. The source of this sequence is a human donor with melanoma. CDR3 sequence (DNA): TGTGCCAGTAGTACCAGACTAGCGGGGGGGCCAGATACGCAGTATTTT. It encodes CASSTRLAGGPDTQYF.